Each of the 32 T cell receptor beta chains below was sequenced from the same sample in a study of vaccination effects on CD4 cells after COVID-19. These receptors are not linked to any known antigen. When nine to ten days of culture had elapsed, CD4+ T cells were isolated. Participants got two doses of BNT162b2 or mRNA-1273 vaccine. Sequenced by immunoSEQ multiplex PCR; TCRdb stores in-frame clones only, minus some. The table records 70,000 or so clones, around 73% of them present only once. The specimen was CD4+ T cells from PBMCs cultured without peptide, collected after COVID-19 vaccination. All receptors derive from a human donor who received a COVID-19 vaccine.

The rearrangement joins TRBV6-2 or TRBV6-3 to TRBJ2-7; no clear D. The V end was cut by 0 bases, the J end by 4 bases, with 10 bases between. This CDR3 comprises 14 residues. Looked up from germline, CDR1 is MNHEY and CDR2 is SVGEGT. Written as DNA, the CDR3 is TGTGCCAGCAGTTACTCCCTCCGTGGGTACGAGCAGTACGTC. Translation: CASSYSLRGYEQYV.

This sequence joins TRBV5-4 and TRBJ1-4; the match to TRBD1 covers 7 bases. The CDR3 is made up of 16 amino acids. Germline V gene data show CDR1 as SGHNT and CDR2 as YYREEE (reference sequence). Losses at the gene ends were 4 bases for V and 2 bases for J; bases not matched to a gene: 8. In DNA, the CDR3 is TGTGCCAGCAGCCGGGGACAGCCAATGACTAATGAAAAACTGTTTTTT. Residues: CASSRGQPMTNEKLFF. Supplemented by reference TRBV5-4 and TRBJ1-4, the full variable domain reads ETGVTQSPTHLIKTRGQQVTLRCSSQSGHNTVSWYQQALGQGPQFIFQYYREEENGRGNFPPRFSGLQFPNYSSELNVNALELDDSALYLCASSRGQPMTNEKLFFGSGTQLSVL.

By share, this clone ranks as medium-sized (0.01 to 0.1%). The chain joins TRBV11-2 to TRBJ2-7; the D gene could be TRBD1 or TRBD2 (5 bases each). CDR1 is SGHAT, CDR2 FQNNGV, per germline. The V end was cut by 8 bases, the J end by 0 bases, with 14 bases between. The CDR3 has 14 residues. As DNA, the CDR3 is TGTGCCAGCGGGAAGGGACCAAACTCCTACGAGCAGTACGTC. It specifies CASGKGPNSYEQYV.

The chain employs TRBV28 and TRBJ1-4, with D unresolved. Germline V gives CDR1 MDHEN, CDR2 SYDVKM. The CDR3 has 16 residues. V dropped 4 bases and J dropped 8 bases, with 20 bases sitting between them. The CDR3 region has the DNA TGTGCCAGCAGTTCCACCCCCCCTACTTCCAAGGAAAAACTGTTTTTT. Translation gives CASSSTPPTSKEKLFF.

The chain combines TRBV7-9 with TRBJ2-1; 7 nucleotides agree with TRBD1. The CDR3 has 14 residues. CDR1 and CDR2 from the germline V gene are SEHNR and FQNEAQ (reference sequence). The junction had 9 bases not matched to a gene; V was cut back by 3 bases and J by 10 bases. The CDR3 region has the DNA TGTGCCAGCAGCTTTGCGGCACAGGGGCCCGAGCAGTTCTTC. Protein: CASSFAAQGPEQFF.

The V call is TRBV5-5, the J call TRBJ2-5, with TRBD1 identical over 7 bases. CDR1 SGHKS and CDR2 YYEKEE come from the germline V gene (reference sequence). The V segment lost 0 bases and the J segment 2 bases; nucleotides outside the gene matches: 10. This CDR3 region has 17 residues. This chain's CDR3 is CASSLAPDRRPQETQYF. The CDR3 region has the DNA TGTGCCAGCAGCTTGGCCCCGGACAGGAGGCCACAAGAGACCCAGTACTTC.

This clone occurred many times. The CDR3 DNA reads TGTGCCAGCAGACTTAGACAGGGGGGATCCTATGGCTACACCTTC. Its protein is CASRLRQGGSYGYTF. This chain uses TRBV7-2 with TRBJ1-2; 9 nucleotides match TRBD1. The V gene end was trimmed by 6 bases and the J gene end by 4 bases; junction bases not matched to a gene: 9. CDR3 length equals 15 residues. Germline CDR1 reads SGHTA; CDR2 reads FQGNSA.

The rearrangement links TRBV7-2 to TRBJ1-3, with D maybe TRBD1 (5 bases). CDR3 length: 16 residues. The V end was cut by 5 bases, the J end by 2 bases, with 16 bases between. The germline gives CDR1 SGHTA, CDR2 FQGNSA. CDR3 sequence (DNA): TGTGCCAGCAGCACCGGACCGGTCAGGGCTGGAAACACCATATATTTT. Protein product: CASSTGPVRAGNTIYF.

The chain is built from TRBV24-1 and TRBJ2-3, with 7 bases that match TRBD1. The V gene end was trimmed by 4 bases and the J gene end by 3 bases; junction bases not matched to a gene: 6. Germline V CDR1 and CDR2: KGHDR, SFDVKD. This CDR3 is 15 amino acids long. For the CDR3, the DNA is TGTGCCACCAGTGACATCGGGACAGTTACAGATACGCAGTATTTT. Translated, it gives CATSDIGTVTDTQYF.

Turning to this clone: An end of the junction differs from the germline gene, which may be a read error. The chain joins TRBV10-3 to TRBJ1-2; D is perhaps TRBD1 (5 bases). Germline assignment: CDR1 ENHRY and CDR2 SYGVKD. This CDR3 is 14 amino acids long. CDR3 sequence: CAISERGTDLRLKF. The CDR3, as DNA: TGTGCCATCAGTGAGCGCGGGACGGACCTAAGACTTAAATTC.

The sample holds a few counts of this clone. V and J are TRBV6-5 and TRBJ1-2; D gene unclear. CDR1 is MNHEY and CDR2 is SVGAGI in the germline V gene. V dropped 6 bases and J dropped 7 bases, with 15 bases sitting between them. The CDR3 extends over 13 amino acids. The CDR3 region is CASSAGSSTGYTF. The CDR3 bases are TGTGCCAGCAGCGCCGGGTCTTCAACTGGCTACACCTTC.

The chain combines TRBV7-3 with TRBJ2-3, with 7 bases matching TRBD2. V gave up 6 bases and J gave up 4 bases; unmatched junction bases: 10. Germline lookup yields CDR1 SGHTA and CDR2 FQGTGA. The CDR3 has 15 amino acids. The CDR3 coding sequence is TGTGCCAGCAGTGACCCTAGCGGTGCGGCAGATACGCAGTATTTT. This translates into CASSDPSGAADTQYF.

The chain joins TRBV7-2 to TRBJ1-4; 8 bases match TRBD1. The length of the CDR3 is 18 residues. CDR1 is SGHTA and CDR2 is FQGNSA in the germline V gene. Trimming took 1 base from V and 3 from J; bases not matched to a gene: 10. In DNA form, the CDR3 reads TGTGCCAGCAGCTTAGGCAGGGGGCACGGGTCGGCTAATGAAAAACTGTTTTTT. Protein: CASSLGRGHGSANEKLFF.

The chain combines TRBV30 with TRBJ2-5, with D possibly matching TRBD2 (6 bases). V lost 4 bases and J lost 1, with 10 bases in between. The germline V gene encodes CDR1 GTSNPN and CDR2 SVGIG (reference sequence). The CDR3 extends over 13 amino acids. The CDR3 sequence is CAWTGTPQETQYF. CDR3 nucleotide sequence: TGTGCCTGGACCGGGACTCCCCAAGAGACCCAGTACTTC.

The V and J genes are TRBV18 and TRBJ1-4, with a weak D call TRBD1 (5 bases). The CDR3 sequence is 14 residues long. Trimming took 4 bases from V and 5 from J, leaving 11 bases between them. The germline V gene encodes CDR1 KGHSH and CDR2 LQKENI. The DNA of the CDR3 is TGTGCCAGCTCACGAGGGACGGAGAATGAAAAACTGTTTTTT. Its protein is CASSRGTENEKLFF. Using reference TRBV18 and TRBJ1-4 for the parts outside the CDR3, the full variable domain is NAGVMQNPRHLVRRRGQEARLRCSPMKGHSHVYWYRQLPEEGLKFMVYLQKENIIDESGMPKERFSAEFPKEGPSILRIQQVVRGDSAAYFCASSRGTENEKLFFGSGTQLSVL.

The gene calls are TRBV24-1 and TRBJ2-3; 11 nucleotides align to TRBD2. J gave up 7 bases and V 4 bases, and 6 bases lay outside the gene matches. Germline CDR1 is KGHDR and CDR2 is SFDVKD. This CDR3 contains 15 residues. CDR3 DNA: TGTGCCACCAGTGAAGGACTAGCGGGCTCATATACGCAGTATTTT. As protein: CATSEGLAGSYTQYF.

CDR3 protein: CASSQDSWRVETQYF. DNA for the CDR3: TGTGCCAGCAGTCAGGACTCTTGGAGGGTCGAGACCCAGTACTTC. The chain is built from TRBV6-5 and TRBJ2-5; maybe TRBD2 (6 bases). There are 15 residues in the CDR3. Germline V gives CDR1 MNHEY, CDR2 SVGAGI. V lost 5 bases and J lost 5, with 18 bases in between.

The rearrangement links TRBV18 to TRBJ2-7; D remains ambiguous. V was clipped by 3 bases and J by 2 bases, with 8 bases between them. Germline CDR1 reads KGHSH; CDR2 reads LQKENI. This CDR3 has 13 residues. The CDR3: CASSPAPTYEQYV. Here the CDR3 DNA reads TGTGCCAGCTCACCGGCCCCCACCTACGAGCAGTACGTC.

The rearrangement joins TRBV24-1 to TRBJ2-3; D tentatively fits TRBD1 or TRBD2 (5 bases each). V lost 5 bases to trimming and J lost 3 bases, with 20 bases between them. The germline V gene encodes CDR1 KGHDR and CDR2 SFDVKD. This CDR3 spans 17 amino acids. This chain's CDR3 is CATSVPPGPPGTDTQYF. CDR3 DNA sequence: TGTGCCACCAGTGTTCCACCGGGACCCCCTGGAACAGATACGCAGTATTTT.

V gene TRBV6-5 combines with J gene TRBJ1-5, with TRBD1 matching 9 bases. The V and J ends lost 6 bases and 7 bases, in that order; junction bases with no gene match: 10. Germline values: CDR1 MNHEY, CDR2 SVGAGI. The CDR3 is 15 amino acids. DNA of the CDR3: TGTGCCAGCAGATTAGGGACAGGGTTCCCACAGCCCCAGCATTTT. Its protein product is CASRLGTGFPQPQHF.

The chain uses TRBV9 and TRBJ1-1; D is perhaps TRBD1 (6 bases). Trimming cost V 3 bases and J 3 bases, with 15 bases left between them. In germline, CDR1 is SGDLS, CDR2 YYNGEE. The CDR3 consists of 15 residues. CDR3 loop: CASSDPTSGDTEAFF. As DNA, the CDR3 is TGTGCCAGCAGCGACCCTACGTCAGGGGACACTGAAGCTTTCTTT.

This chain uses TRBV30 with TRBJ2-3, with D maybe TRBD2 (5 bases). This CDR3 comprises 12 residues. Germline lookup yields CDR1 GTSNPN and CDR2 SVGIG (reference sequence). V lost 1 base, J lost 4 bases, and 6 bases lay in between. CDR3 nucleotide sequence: TGTGCCTGGAGTGGAGGGCCAGATACGCAGTATTTT. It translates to CAWSGGPDTQYF.

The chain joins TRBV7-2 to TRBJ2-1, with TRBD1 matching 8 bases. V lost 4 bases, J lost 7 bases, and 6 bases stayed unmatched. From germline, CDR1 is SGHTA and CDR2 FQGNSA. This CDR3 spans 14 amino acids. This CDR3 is CASSYGQGRNEQFF. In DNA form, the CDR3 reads TGTGCCAGCAGCTATGGACAGGGTCGTAATGAGCAGTTCTTC.

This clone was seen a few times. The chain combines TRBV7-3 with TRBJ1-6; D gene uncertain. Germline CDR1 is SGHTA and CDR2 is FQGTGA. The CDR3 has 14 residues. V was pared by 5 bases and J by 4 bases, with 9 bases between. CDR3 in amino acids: CASSPGAYNSPLHF. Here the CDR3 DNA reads TGTGCCAGCAGCCCCGGAGCGTATAATTCACCCCTCCACTTT.

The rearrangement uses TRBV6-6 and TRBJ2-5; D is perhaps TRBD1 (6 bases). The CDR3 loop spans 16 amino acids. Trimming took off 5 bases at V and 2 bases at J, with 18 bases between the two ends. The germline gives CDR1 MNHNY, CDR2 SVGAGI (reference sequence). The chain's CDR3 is CASSLSGQRQQETQYF. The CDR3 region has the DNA TGTGCCAGCAGTCTCTCCGGACAGCGCCAGCAAGAGACCCAGTACTTC.

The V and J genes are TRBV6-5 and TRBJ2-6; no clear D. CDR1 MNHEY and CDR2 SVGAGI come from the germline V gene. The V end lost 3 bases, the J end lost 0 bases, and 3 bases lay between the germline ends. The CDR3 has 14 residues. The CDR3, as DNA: TGTGCCAGCAGTTATCGCTCTGGGGCCAACGTCCTGACTTTC. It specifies CASSYRSGANVLTF.

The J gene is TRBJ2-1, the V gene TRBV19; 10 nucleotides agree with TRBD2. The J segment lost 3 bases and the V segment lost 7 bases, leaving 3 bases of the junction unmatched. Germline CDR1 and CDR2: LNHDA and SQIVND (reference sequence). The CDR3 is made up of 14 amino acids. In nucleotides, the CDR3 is TGTGCCAGTACAGCTAGCGGGGGCTACAATGAGCAGTTCTTC. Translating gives CASTASGGYNEQFF.

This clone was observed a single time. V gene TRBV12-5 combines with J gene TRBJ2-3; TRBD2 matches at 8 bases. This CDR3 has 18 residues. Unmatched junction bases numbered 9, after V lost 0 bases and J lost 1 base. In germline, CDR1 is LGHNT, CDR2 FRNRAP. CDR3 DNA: TGTGCTAGTGGTTTGGTACCCGACGGGGGGGTGGGCACAGATACGCAGTATTTT. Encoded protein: CASGLVPDGGVGTDTQYF.

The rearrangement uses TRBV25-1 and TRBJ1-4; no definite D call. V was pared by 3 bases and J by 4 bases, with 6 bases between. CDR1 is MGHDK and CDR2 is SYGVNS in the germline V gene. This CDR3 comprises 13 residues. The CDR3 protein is CASSDRFNEKLFF. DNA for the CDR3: TGTGCCAGCAGTGACAGGTTTAATGAAAAACTGTTTTTT. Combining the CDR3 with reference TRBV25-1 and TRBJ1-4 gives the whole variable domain EADIYQTPRYLVIGTGKKITLECSQTMGHDKMYWYQQDPGMELHLIHYSYGVNSTEKGDLSSESTVSRIRTEHFPLTLESARPSHTSQYLCASSDRFNEKLFFGSGTQLSVL.

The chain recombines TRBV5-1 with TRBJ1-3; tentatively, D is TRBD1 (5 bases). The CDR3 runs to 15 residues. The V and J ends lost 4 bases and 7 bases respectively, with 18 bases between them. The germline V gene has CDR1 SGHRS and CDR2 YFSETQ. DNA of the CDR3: TGCGCCAGCAGCCCCCAAGTGTCGGGGGGTAACACCATATATTTT. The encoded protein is CASSPQVSGGNTIYF.

The CDR3: CASSPDQSRELFF. In DNA, the CDR3 is TGTGCCAGTAGTCCTGACCAGTCCAGGGAGCTGTTTTTT. The chain combines TRBV19 with TRBJ2-2, with D uncertain. The V end lost 5 bases, the J end lost 9 bases, and 13 bases lay between the germline ends. Germline V gene sequence: CDR1 LNHDA, CDR2 SQIVND (reference sequence). The CDR3 has 13 residues.

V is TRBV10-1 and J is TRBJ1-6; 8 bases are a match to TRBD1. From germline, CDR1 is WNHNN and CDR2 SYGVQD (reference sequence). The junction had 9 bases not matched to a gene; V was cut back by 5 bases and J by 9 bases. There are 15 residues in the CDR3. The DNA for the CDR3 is TGCGCCAGCAGTCCTGGACAGGGCGGTAGTTCACCCCTCCACTTT. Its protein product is CASSPGQGGSSPLHF.